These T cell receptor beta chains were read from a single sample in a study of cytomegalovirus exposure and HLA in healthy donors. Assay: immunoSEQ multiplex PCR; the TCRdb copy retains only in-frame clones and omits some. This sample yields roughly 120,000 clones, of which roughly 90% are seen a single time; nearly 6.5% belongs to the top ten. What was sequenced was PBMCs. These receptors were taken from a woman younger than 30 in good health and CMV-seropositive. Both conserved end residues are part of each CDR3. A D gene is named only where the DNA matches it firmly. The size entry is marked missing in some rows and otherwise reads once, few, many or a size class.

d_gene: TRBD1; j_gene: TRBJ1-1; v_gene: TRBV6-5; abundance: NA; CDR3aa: CASSYGDRTNTEAFF; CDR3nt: TGTGCCAGCAGTTACGGGGACAGGACGAACACTGAAGCTTTCTTT
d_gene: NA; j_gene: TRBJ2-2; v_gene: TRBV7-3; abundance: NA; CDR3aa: CASSPPGGNTGELFF; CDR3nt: TGTGCCAGCAGCCCGCCTGGAGGGAACACCGGGGAGCTGTTTTTT
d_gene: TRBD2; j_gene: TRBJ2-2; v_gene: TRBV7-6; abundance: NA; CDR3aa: CASSHSGRGSGELFF; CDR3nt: TGTGCCAGCAGCCACTCGGGGAGGGGTTCCGGGGAGCTGTTTTTT
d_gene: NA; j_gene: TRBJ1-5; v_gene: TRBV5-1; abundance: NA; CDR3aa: CASSADGGNQPQHF; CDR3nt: TGCGCCAGCAGCGCCGATGGGGGGAATCAGCCCCAGCATTTT
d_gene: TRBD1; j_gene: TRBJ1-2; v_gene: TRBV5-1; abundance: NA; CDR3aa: CASSWDRGRRDGYTF; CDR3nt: TGCGCCAGCAGCTGGGACAGGGGGCGAAGAGATGGCTACACCTTC
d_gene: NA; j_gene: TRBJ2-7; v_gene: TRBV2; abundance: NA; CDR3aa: CASSDDSFYEQYF; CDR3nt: TGTGCCAGCAGTGATGACAGCTTCTACGAGCAGTACTTC
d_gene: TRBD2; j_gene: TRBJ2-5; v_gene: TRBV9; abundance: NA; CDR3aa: CASSAQTSGGEETQYF; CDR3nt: TGTGCCAGCAGCGCGCAGACTAGCGGGGGGGAAGAGACCCAGTACTTC
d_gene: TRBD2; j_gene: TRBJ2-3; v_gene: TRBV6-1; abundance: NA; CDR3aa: CASTLAGGPGDTQYF; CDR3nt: TGTGCCAGTACCCTAGCGGGGGGGCCGGGTGATACGCAGTATTTT
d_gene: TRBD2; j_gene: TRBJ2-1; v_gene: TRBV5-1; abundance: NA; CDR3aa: CASSRLAGVPRYEQFF; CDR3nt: TGCGCCAGCAGCCGACTAGCGGGGGTCCCTAGGTATGAGCAGTTCTTC
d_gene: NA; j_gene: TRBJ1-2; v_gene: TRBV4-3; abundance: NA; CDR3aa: CASSRAPRGNYGYTF; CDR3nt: TGCGCCAGCAGCCGGGCTCCTAGGGGAAACTATGGCTACACCTTC
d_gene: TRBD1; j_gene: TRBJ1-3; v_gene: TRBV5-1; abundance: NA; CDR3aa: CASSTGQGSNTIYF; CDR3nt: TGCGCCAGCAGCACGGGACAGGGGTCGAACACCATATATTTT
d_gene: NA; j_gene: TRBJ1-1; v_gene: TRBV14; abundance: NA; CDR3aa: CASSQEGRDMNTEAFF; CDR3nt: TGTGCCAGCAGCCAAGAAGGCAGGGACATGAACACTGAAGCTTTCTTT
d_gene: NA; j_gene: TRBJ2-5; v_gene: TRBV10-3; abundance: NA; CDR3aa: CAISESAADRNF; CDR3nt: TGTGCCATCAGTGAGTCGGCGGCGGATCGAAACTTC
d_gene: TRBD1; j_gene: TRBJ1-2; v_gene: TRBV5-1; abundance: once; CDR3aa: CASSLAGGQEYGYTF; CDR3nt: TGCGCCAGCAGCTTGGCCGGGGGACAGGAGTATGGCTACACCTTC
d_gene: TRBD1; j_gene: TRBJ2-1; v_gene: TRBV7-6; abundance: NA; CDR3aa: CASSLVGDSYNEQFF; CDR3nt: TGTGCCAGCAGCTTAGTAGGGGACAGTTACAATGAGCAGTTCTTC
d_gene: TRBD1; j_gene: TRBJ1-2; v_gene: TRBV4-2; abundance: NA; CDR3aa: CASSQEPGQGTSYGYTF; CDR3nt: TGTGCCAGCAGCCAAGAACCGGGACAGGGGACCTCCTATGGCTACACCTTC
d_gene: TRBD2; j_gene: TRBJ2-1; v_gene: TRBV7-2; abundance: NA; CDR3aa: CASRRTSARGNEQFF; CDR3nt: TGTGCCAGCAGAAGGACTAGCGCTAGGGGGAATGAGCAGTTCTTC
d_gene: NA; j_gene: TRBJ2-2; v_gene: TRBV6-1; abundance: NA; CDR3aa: CGGGGARIGELFF; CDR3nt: TGTGGCGGTGGGGGGGCTAGGATCGGGGAGCTGTTTTTT
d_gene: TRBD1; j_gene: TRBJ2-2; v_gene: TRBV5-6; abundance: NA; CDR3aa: CASSPVWAGGRTGELFF; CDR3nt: TGTGCCAGCAGCCCGGTCTGGGCAGGGGGCCGCACCGGGGAGCTGTTTTTT
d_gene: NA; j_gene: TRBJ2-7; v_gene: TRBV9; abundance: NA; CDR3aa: CASSPHPGDEQYF; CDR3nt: TGTGCCAGCAGCCCTCACCCAGGGGACGAGCAGTACTTC
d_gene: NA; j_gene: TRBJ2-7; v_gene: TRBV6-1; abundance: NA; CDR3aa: CASSEGQRSSYEQYF; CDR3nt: TGTGCCAGCAGTGAAGGACAGAGGAGCTCCTACGAGCAGTACTTC
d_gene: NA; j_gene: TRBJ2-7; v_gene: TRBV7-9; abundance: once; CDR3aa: CASSPDEQYF; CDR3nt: TGTGCCAGCAGCCCCGACGAGCAGTACTTC
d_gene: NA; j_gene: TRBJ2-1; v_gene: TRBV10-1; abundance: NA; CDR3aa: CASSHTGPRLPNYNEQFF; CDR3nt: TGCGCCAGCAGCCACACCGGCCCGCGACTACCCAACTACAATGAGCAGTTCTTC
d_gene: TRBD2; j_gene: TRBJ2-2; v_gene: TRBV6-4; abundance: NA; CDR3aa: CASRVSGSTGELFF; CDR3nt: TGTGCCAGCAGAGTTAGCGGGAGTACCGGGGAGCTGTTTTTT
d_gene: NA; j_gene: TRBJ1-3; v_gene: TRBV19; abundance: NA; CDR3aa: CASIGGVGNTIYF; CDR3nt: TGTGCCAGTATTGGGGGGGTTGGAAACACCATATATTTT
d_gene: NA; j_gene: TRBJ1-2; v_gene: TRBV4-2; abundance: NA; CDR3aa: CASSQDRGGVGYTF; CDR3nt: TGTGCCAGCAGCCAAGATCGGGGGGGCGTAGGCTACACCTTC
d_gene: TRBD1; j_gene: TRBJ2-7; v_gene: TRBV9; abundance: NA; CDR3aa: CASSVDPQGAGEQYF; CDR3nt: TGTGCCAGCAGCGTAGATCCACAGGGGGCGGGCGAGCAGTACTTC
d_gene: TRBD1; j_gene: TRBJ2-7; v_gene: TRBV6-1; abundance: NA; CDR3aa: CASSERVGGPGQGYYEQYF; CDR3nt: TGTGCCAGCAGTGAACGCGTTGGGGGCCCGGGACAGGGGTATTACGAGCAGTACTTC
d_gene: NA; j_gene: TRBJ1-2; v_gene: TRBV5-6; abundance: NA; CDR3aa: CASSETRRQVNYGYTF; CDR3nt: TGTGCCAGCAGCGAAACACGGCGACAGGTCAACTATGGCTACACCTTC
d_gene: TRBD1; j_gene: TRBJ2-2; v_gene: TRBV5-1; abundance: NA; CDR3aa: CASRPGTGVNTGELFF; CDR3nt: TGCGCCAGCAGGCCCGGGACAGGGGTAAACACCGGGGAGCTGTTTTTT
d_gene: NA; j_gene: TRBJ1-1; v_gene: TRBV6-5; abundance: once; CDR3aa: CASSQWTGGPEAFF; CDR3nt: TGTGCCAGCAGTCAATGGACCGGGGGACCTGAAGCTTTCTTT
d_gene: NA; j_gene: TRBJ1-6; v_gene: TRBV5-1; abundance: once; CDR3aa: CASSLAGGPSSPLHF; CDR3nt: TGCGCCAGCAGCTTGGCTGGAGGGCCTAGTTCACCCCTCCACTTT
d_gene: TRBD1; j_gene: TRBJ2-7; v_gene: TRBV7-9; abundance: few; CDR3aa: CASSLEQGVAYEQYF; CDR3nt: TGTGCCAGCAGCTTAGAACAGGGGGTGGCCTACGAGCAGTACTTC
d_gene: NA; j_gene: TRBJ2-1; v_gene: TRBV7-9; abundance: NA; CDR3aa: CAGRGGGRDTEQFF; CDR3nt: TGTGCCGGACGCGGTGGAGGGCGTGATACTGAGCAGTTCTTC
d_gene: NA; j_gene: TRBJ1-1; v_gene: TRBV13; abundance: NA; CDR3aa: CASSLGYGDTMNTEAFF; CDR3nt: TGTGCCAGCAGCTTAGGGTACGGTGATACCATGAACACTGAAGCTTTCTTT
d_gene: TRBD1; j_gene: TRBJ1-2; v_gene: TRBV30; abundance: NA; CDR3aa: CAWSWGQGGTGYTF; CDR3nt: TGTGCCTGGAGTTGGGGACAGGGAGGTACTGGCTACACCTTC
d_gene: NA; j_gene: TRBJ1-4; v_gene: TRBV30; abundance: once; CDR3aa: CAWRAGAIEKLFF; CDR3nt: TGTGCCTGGAGGGCAGGGGCGATTGAAAAACTGTTTTTT
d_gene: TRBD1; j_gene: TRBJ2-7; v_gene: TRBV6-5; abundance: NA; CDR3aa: CASSFRQGTYEQYF; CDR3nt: TGTGCCAGCAGTTTCCGACAGGGTACCTACGAGCAGTACTTC
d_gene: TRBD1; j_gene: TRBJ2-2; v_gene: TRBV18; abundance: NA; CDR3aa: CASSPPSHTGGRELFF; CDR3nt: TGTGCCAGCTCACCCCCAAGCCATACAGGGGGCAGGGAGCTGTTTTTT
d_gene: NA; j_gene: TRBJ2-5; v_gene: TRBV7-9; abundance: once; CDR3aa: CASRQLQETQYF; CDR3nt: TGTGCCAGCAGACAGTTACAAGAGACCCAGTACTTC
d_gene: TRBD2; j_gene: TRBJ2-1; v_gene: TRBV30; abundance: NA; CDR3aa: CAWISSGGTAYNEQFF; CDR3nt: TGTGCCTGGATTTCTAGCGGGGGGACCGCCTACAATGAGCAGTTCTTC
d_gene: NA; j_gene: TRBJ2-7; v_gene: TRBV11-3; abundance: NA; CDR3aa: CASSLRVARYEQYF; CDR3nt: TGTGCCAGCAGCTTACGGGTAGCCCGCTACGAGCAGTACTTC
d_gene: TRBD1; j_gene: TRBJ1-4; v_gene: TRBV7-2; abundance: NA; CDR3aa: CASSTTGGEKLFF; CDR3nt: TGTGCCAGCAGCACGACAGGGGGCGAAAAACTGTTTTTT
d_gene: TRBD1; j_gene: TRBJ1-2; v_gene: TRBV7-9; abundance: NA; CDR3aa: CASSSSITGTGDGYTF; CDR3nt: TGTGCCAGCAGCTCCTCAATTACCGGGACAGGGGATGGCTACACCTTC
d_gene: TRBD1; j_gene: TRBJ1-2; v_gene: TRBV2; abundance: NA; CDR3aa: CAGGQGTNYGYTF; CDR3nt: TGTGCCGGAGGACAGGGGACTAACTATGGCTACACCTTC
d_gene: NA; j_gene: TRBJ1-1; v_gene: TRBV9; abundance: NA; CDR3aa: CASTRGGHTSSSNTEAFF; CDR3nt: TGTGCCAGCACCCGCGGGGGACACACATCATCGTCGAACACTGAAGCTTTCTTT
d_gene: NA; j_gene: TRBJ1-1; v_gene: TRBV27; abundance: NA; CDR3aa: CASSSGGFPRAFF; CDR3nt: TGTGCCAGCAGTTCGGGGGGTTTCCCGAGAGCTTTCTTT
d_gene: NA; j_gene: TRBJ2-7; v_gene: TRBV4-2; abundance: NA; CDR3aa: CASSQDRTGNGYEQYF; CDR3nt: TGTGCCAGCAGCCAAGATCGGACGGGGAACGGCTACGAGCAGTACTTC
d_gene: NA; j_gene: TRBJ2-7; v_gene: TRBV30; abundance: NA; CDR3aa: CAWSVRTVYEQYF; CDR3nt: TGTGCCTGGAGTGTAAGGACAGTCTACGAGCAGTACTTC
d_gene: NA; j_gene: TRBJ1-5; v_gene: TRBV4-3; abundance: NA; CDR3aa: CASSQGLGSNQPQHF; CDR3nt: TGCGCCAGCAGCCAGGGCTTGGGTAGCAATCAGCCCCAGCATTTT
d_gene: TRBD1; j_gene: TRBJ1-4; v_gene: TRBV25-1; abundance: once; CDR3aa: CASSESQGAEKLFF; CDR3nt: TGTGCCAGCAGTGAATCCCAGGGGGCTGAAAAACTGTTTTTT
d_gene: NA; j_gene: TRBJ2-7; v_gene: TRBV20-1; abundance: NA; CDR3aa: CSALSSYEQYF; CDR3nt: TGCAGTGCCCTTTCCTCCTACGAGCAGTACTTC